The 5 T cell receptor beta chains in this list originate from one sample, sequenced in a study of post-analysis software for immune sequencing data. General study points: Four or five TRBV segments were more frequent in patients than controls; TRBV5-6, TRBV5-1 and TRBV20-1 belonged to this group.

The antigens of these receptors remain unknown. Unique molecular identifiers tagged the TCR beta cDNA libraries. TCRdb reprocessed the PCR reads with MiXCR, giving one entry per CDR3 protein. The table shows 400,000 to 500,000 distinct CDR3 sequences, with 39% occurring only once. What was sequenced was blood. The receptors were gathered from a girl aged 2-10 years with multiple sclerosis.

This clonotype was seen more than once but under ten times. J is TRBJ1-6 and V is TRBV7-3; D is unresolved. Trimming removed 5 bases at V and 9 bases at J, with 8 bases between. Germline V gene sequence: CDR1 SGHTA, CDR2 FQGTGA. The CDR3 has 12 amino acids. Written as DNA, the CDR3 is TGTGCCAGCAGCCCCCCCCGTTCACCCCTCCACTTT. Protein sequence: CASSPPRSPLHF.

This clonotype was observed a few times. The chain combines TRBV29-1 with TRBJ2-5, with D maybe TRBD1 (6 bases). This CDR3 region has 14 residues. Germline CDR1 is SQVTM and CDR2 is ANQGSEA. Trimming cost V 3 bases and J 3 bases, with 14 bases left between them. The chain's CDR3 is CSVDEWKGEETQYF. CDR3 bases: TGCAGCGTTGACGAGTGGAAGGGGGAAGAGACCCAGTACTTC.

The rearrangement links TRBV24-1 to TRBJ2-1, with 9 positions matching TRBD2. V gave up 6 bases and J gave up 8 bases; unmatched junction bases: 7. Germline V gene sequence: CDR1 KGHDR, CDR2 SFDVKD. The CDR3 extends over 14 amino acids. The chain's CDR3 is CATSKAGGGDEQFF. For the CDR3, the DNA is TGTGCCACCAGTAAAGCGGGGGGCGGGGATGAGCAGTTCTTC.

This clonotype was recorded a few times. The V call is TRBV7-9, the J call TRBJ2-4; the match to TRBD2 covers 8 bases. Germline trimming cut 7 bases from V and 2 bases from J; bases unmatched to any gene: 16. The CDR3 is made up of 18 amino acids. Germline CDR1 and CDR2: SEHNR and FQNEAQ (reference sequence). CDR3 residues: CASTLSYGGEMTKNIQYF. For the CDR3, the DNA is TGTGCCAGCACTCTCAGCTACGGGGGGGAGATGACCAAAAACATTCAGTACTTC. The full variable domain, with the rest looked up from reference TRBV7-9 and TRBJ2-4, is DTGVSQNPRHKITKRGQNVTFRCDPISEHNRLYWYRQTLGQGPEFLTYFQNEAQLEKSRLLSDRFSAERPKGSFSTLEIQRTEQGDSAMYLCASTLSYGGEMTKNIQYFGAGTRLSVL.

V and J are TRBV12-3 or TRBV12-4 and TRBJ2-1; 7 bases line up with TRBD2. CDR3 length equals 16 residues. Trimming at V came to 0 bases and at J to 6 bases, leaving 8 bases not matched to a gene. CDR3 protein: CASSLAWERGGNEQFF. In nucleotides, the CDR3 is TGTGCCAGCAGTTTAGCGTGGGAGCGCGGGGGCAATGAGCAGTTCTTC.